One and the same sample provided the 31 T cell receptor beta chains below, sequenced in a study of blood T cell repertoires in COVID-19. The table came from immunoSEQ multiplex PCR; TCRdb's copy has only in-frame clones and leaves some out. This sample carries 150,000 to 200,000 clones, roughly 80% of them seen once, and the ten largest clones take about 5%. The sample taken for sequencing was peripheral blood. The receptors come from a woman aged 25 to 39 with acute or convalescent COVID-19.

This clone was seen only once. J is TRBJ1-4 and V is TRBV4-3, with D tentatively TRBD1 (6 bases). From germline, CDR1 is LGHNA and CDR2 YSLEER. The V and J ends lost 1 base and 3 bases respectively, with 9 bases between them. This CDR3 region has 15 residues. This CDR3 is CASSQADRPNEKLFF. The CDR3, as DNA: TGCGCCAGCAGCCAAGCGGACAGACCTAATGAAAAACTGTTTTTT.

V and J are TRBV13 and TRBJ1-2; D unresolved. Germline values: CDR1 PRHDT, CDR2 FYEKMQ (reference sequence). This CDR3 is built from 15 residues. V lost 0 bases to trimming and J lost 2 bases, with 10 bases between them. The CDR3 DNA follows: TGTGCCAGCAGCTTAGGTCCATCAGAAAACTATGGCTACACCTTC. This gives the protein CASSLGPSENYGYTF.

The V gene is TRBV12-3 or TRBV12-4, the J gene TRBJ1-2; 9 bases map to TRBD1. CDR3 size: 13 residues. The V gene end was trimmed by 7 bases and the J gene end by 8 bases; junction bases not matched to a gene: 8. The CDR3 region has the DNA TGTGCCAGCACCACGGACAGGGGCAGCGGCTACACCTTC. This codes for CASTTDRGSGYTF.

This rearrangement joins TRBV6-5 to TRBJ2-4; D possibly corresponds to TRBD2 (5 bases). CDR3 length: 14 residues. Trimming pared 7 bases from V and 1 base from J, leaving 11 bases between. Germline V gene lookup returns CDR1 MNHEY and CDR2 SVGAGI. The CDR3 DNA is TGTGCCAGCATGGGAGTAGGGGCCAAAAACATTCAGTACTTC. As protein: CASMGVGAKNIQYF.

The chain is built from TRBV20-1 and TRBJ1-4; the D gene is possibly TRBD1 (6 bases). The V end lost 3 bases, the J end lost 3 bases, and 11 bases lay between the germline ends. CDR1 is DFQATT and CDR2 is SNEGSKA in the germline V gene (reference sequence). This CDR3 region has 14 residues. CDR3 DNA: TGCAGTGCTAGTTTGGGGGCGGCTAATGAAAAACTGTTTTTT. Protein sequence: CSASLGAANEKLFF.

The V call is TRBV9, the J call TRBJ2-7; 11 bases line up with TRBD2. V shed 4 bases and J 2 bases; nucleotides not matched to a gene: 5. Germline V gives CDR1 SGDLS, CDR2 YYNGEE. The CDR3 extends over 15 amino acids. CDR3 region: CASSIGLAGTYEQYF. In DNA form, the CDR3 reads TGTGCCAGCAGCATAGGACTAGCGGGTACCTACGAGCAGTACTTC.

The chain recombines TRBV4-3 with TRBJ2-1; D may be TRBD1 (6 bases). CDR1 is LGHNA, CDR2 YSLEER, per germline. V was clipped by 6 bases and J by 10 bases, with 10 bases between them. The CDR3 runs to 11 residues. CDR3: CASSSRGEQFF. DNA for the CDR3: TGCGCCAGCAGTAGCAGGGGAGAGCAGTTCTTC.

With regard to this clone: Other nucleotide sequences from this sample produce the same CDR3. The rearrangement links TRBV19 to TRBJ1-2; weak D call: TRBD1 (5 bases). Germline CDR1 LNHDA, CDR2 SQIVND (reference sequence). Trimming removed 6 bases at V and 5 bases at J, with 10 bases between. The CDR3 loop spans 12 amino acids. CDR3 in DNA: TGTGCCAGTAGCGACAGTCTATATGGCTACACCTTC. It specifies CASSDSLYGYTF.

This chain uses TRBV19 with TRBJ2-7, with D possibly being TRBD1 (6 bases). The CDR3 spans 14 residues. Trimming stripped 3 bases from V and 1 base from J, with 10 bases between. Germline V gene data show CDR1 as LNHDA and CDR2 as SQIVND (reference sequence). This CDR3 is CASSIRRGSYEQYF. CDR3 DNA: TGTGCCAGTAGTATTCGCAGGGGATCCTACGAGCAGTACTTC.

V is TRBV30 and J is TRBJ1-1; TRBD1 matches at 7 bases. The germline V gene has CDR1 GTSNPN and CDR2 SVGIG (reference sequence). Germline trimming cut 2 bases from V and 2 bases from J; bases unmatched to any gene: 5. CDR3 size: 14 residues. The chain's CDR3 is CAWSHNRGNTEAFF. The CDR3 coding sequence is TGTGCCTGGAGTCATAACAGGGGTAACACTGAAGCTTTCTTT.

This chain uses TRBV30 with TRBJ1-5; D possibly corresponds to TRBD1 (5 bases). This CDR3 comprises 13 residues. Trimming took off 2 bases at V and 3 bases at J, with 8 bases between the two ends. In germline, CDR1 is GTSNPN, CDR2 SVGIG (reference sequence). For the CDR3, the DNA is TGTGCCTGGAGTTCAGGGCTCAATCAGCCCCAGCATTTT. Translated: CAWSSGLNQPQHF.

V usage is TRBV10-3 and J usage is TRBJ2-7; the match to TRBD2 covers 7 bases. CDR1 is ENHRY and CDR2 is SYGVKD in the germline V gene. The CDR3 covers 14 residues. V shed 3 bases and J 2 bases; nucleotides not matched to a gene: 4. CDR3 nucleotides: TGTGCCATCAGTGACCCCGGGGGGACCTACGAGCAGTACTTC. As protein: CAISDPGGTYEQYF.

This chain connects TRBV5-1 to TRBJ2-3; 8 nucleotides agree with TRBD2. The V segment lost 0 bases and the J segment 2 bases; nucleotides outside the gene matches: 8. CDR1 is SGHRS, CDR2 YFSETQ, per germline. The CDR3 is 17 residues long. The CDR3 region has the DNA TGCGCCAGCAGCTTGGTACGGAGCGGGGGAGACACAGATACGCAGTATTTT. As protein: CASSLVRSGGDTDTQYF.

This rearrangement joins TRBV7-2 to TRBJ1-2; D ambiguous. The ends were cut back, 1 base at V and 5 bases at J, with 11 bases in the middle. Germline V gene data show CDR1 as SGHTA and CDR2 as FQGNSA. The CDR3 is 14 amino acids. This CDR3 reads CASSLVPSRYGYTF. The CDR3 DNA follows: TGTGCCAGCAGCTTAGTCCCTTCTCGGTATGGCTACACCTTC.

This clone was seen more than once but under ten times. This rearrangement joins TRBV19 to TRBJ1-2; 12 bases are shared with TRBD1. Germline V gene sequence: CDR1 LNHDA, CDR2 SQIVND (reference sequence). CDR3 length: 17 amino acids. J lost 6 bases, V lost 3 bases, and 11 bases had no gene match. The CDR3, as DNA: TGTGCCAGTAGTATCGGGACAGGGGGCACCCTGTTCCATGGCTACACCTTC. It encodes CASSIGTGGTLFHGYTF.

The chain recombines TRBV3-1 (or the pseudogene TRBV3-2) with TRBJ1-1; tentative D call: TRBD1 (6 bases). Germline loops: CDR1 LGHDT, CDR2 YNNKEL (reference sequence). V was trimmed by 3 bases and J by 12 bases, leaving 17 bases between them. CDR3 size: 13 residues. For the CDR3, the DNA is TGTGCCAGCAGCCACCTACAACAGGGAAGGTCTTTCTTT. Translation: CASSHLQQGRSFF.

This clone was found once. The V and J genes are TRBV3-1 (or the pseudogene TRBV3-2) and TRBJ1-1; weak D call: TRBD1 (6 bases). CDR3 length equals 16 residues. V lost 0 bases and J 5 bases, leaving 16 bases between the germline ends. Germline lookup yields CDR1 LGHDT and CDR2 YNNKEL (reference sequence). This CDR3 reads CASSQELRGARTEAFF. In DNA, the CDR3 is TGTGCCAGCAGCCAAGAACTGCGGGGGGCGCGAACTGAAGCTTTCTTT.

The chain is built from TRBV9 and TRBJ2-2; 11 nucleotides match TRBD1. J was trimmed by 4 bases and V by 0 bases; bases with no gene match: 8. The CDR3 loop spans 18 amino acids. Looked up from germline, CDR1 is SGDLS and CDR2 is YYNGEE. CDR3: CASSVATGQGAFTGELFF. Written as DNA, the CDR3 is TGTGCCAGCAGCGTAGCTACCGGACAGGGGGCTTTCACCGGGGAGCTGTTTTTT.

This chain links TRBV7-2 with TRBJ2-7, with 8 bases lining up with TRBD2. Trimming took 6 bases from V and 6 from J; bases not matched to a gene: 13. This CDR3 contains 15 residues. The V gene's germline CDR1 is SGHTA and CDR2 FQGNSA. The CDR3 protein is CASRPPAAGVPEQYF. The CDR3 DNA is TGTGCCAGCAGACCCCCGGCAGCGGGAGTTCCCGAGCAGTACTTC.

This chain joins TRBV4-3 and TRBJ2-1, with D hard to call. Trimming took 1 base from V and 1 from J, leaving 8 bases between them. Germline-derived CDR1 and CDR2 are LGHNA and YSLEER. The CDR3 is 15 residues long. CDR3 sequence: CASSQGLVSYNEQFF. The CDR3 DNA is TGCGCCAGCAGCCAAGGGCTAGTATCCTACAATGAGCAGTTCTTC.

The gene calls are TRBV5-1 and TRBJ2-3; D is perhaps TRBD1 (5 bases). Germline V CDR1 and CDR2: SGHRS, YFSETQ. The CDR3 runs to 14 residues. Trimming pared 0 bases from V and 4 bases from J, leaving 9 bases between. In nucleotides, the CDR3 is TGCGCCAGCAGCTTGGTCAGGGTCGCAGATACGCAGTATTTT. It is translated as CASSLVRVADTQYF.

The V call is TRBV5-4, the J call TRBJ1-2, with D possibly being TRBD1 (5 bases). Per the germline V gene, CDR1 is SGHNT and CDR2 is YYREEE (reference sequence). The ends were cut back, 0 bases at V and 6 bases at J, with 9 bases in the middle. This CDR3 is built from 13 residues. The CDR3 region has the DNA TGTGCCAGCAGCTTGGCCGGGGGTGATGGCTACACCTTC. Translating it yields CASSLAGGDGYTF.

This sequence joins TRBV9 and TRBJ2-6; 7 nucleotides agree with TRBD1. Per the germline V gene, CDR1 is SGDLS and CDR2 is YYNGEE. The CDR3 sequence is 18 residues long. V was clipped by 7 bases and J by 4 bases; unmatched bases: 17. The CDR3 region is CASGRRDSSKKGANVLTF. In nucleotides, the CDR3 is TGTGCCAGCGGACGTCGGGACAGCTCAAAGAAAGGGGCCAACGTCCTGACTTTC. The full variable domain, in which reference TRBV9 and TRBJ2-6 provide the parts outside the CDR3, is DSGVTQTPKHLITATGQRVTLRCSPRSGDLSVYWYQQSLDQGLQFLIQYYNGEERAKGNILERFSAQQFPDLHSELNLSSLELGDSALYFCASGRRDSSKKGANVLTFGAGSRLTVL.

This clone was counted a few times. The rearrangement uses TRBV11-2 and TRBJ2-5; no clear D gene. Between the trimmed V and J ends, which lost 2 bases and 4 bases, there was a span of 5 bases. This CDR3 contains 12 residues. Germline V gene data show CDR1 as SGHAT and CDR2 as FQNNGV. The CDR3 is CASSLRSETQYF. The CDR3 DNA follows: TGTGCCAGCAGCTTACGGTCAGAGACCCAGTACTTC.

The chain is built from TRBV5-4 and TRBJ2-7, with TRBD1 matching over 10 bases. Germline-derived CDR1 and CDR2 are SGHNT and YYREEE (reference sequence). The CDR3 length is 16 residues. The ends lost 4 bases at V and 1 base at J; junction bases unmatched: 8. The CDR3, as DNA: TGTGCCAGCAGCGGGTCGCGGGACAGGGGTTCCTACGAGCAGTACTTC. Translated: CASSGSRDRGSYEQYF.

The chain combines TRBV2 with TRBJ1-4; 11 bases align to TRBD1. Germline V gene lookup returns CDR1 SNHLY and CDR2 FYNNEI. This CDR3 has 15 amino acids. V lost 8 bases, J lost 7 bases, and 9 bases stayed unmatched. DNA for the CDR3: TGTGCCAGCCGTAGGGACAGGGGGTCGTTTGAAAAACTGTTTTTT. This sequence encodes CASRRDRGSFEKLFF.

This clone was seen just once. The chain combines TRBV12-5 with TRBJ1-2; D is undetermined. CDR3 length: 13 residues. Germline loops: CDR1 LGHNT, CDR2 FRNRAP. Trimming removed 3 bases at V and 4 bases at J, with 9 bases between. The chain's CDR3 is CASGFRESYGYTF. The CDR3 DNA reads as TGTGCTAGTGGTTTTAGGGAGAGCTATGGCTACACCTTC.

This clone has just a few counts. The chain joins TRBV5-5 to TRBJ2-3; 7 nucleotides agree with TRBD2. This CDR3 spans 14 amino acids. The germline V gene has CDR1 SGHKS and CDR2 YYEKEE (reference sequence). Unmatched junction bases numbered 4, after V lost 5 bases and J lost 1 base. The CDR3, as DNA: TGTGCCAGCAGAGGCGGGGGACGCACAGATACGCAGTATTTT. Residues: CASRGGGRTDTQYF.

V and J are TRBV7-2 and TRBJ2-2; TRBD1 is a possible D gene (6 bases). Germline CDR1 and CDR2: SGHTA and FQGNSA. The CDR3 consists of 15 residues. The V and J ends lost 5 bases and 5 bases respectively, with 15 bases between them. CDR3 sequence (DNA): TGTGCCAGCAGCCCCCAGGGCAGGGGAACCGGGGAGCTGTTTTTT. This encodes CASSPQGRGTGELFF.

The V gene is TRBV6-5, the J gene TRBJ2-1; 7 bases agree with TRBD2. CDR3 length: 14 residues. Trimming took 5 bases from V and 4 from J; bases not matched to a gene: 5. Germline CDR1 reads MNHEY; CDR2 reads SVGAGI. CDR3 sequence (DNA): TGTGCCAGCAGTCCGGGACTAACTTACAATGAGCAGTTCTTC. This codes for CASSPGLTYNEQFF.

The chain employs TRBV4-3 and TRBJ1-2; no definite D call. Looked up from germline, CDR1 is LGHNA and CDR2 is YSLEER. The CDR3 has 16 residues. Between the trimmed V and J ends, which lost 0 bases and 4 bases, there was a span of 15 bases. The CDR3 sequence is CASSQELATLAYGYTF. CDR3 in DNA: TGCGCCAGCAGCCAAGAGCTAGCGACTTTGGCCTATGGCTACACCTTC.